Shown below are 16 T cell receptor beta chains from a single sample sequenced in a study of shared clonotypes between healthy human individuals. Produced via immunoSEQ multiplex PCR; TCRdb's table is partial and in-frame only. The sample includes roughly 680,000 clones, over 55% of them seen just once. Material: memory CD4+ T cells sorted from blood. Indicated subset: CD45RA-negative fraction. The receptors originated from a woman younger than 45 in good health.

This clone was seen a few times. The chain carries TRBV4-2 and TRBJ1-2; TRBD1 matches 9 bases. J lost 6 bases, V lost 0 bases, and 8 bases had no gene match. This CDR3 comprises 16 residues. CDR1 LGHNA and CDR2 YNFKEQ come from the germline V gene. CDR3 DNA sequence: TGTGCCAGCAGCCAAGACCCCGGACAGGGGAGGGATGGCTACACCTTC. This gives the protein CASSQDPGQGRDGYTF.

V and J are TRBV14 and TRBJ2-1; no clear D gene. Germline V gives CDR1 SGHDN, CDR2 FVKESK. This CDR3 comprises 14 residues. V was shortened by 1 base and J by 8 bases, with 12 bases between the two germline ends. The CDR3 region is CASSQVVVEDEQFF. DNA for the CDR3: TGTGCCAGCAGCCAAGTAGTCGTTGAGGATGAGCAGTTCTTC. Full variable domain (remainder filled in from reference TRBV14 and TRBJ2-1): EAGVTQFPSHSVIEKGQTVTLRCDPISGHDNLYWYRRVMGKEIKFLLHFVKESKQDESGMPNNRFLAERTGGTYSTLKVQPAELEDSGVYFCASSQVVVEDEQFFGPGTRLTVL.

This sequence joins TRBV5-1 and TRBJ2-5; a weak D match, TRBD2 (7 bases). The CDR3 runs to 16 residues. Germline V gene sequence: CDR1 SGHRS, CDR2 YFSETQ. The V end was cut by 3 bases, the J end by 4 bases, with 19 bases between. CDR3 protein: CASSSTGTNPPETQYF. The CDR3 DNA follows: TGCGCCAGCAGCTCTACAGGGACTAACCCTCCAGAGACCCAGTACTTC.

The chain has TRBV2 and TRBJ1-4; TRBD1 is a possible D gene (5 bases). Germline-derived CDR1 and CDR2 are SNHLY and FYNNEI. Trimming removed 9 bases at V and 10 bases at J, with 15 bases between. This CDR3 region has 12 residues. The chain's CDR3 is CASGQSERKLFF. Here the CDR3 DNA reads TGTGCCAGTGGACAATCAGAGCGAAAACTGTTTTTT. Full variable domain (remainder filled in from reference TRBV2 and TRBJ1-4): EPEVTQTPSHQVTQMGQEVILRCVPISNHLYFYWYRQILGQKVEFLVSFYNNEISEKSEIFDDQFSVERPDGSNFTLKIRSTKLEDSAMYFCASGQSERKLFFGSGTQLSVL.

The genes are TRBV5-1 and TRBJ2-2; TRBD2 matches at 10 bases. J lost 5 bases, V lost 4 bases, and 5 bases had no gene match. Germline CDR1 and CDR2: SGHRS and YFSETQ. CDR3 length: 15 amino acids. This chain's CDR3 is CASSPGLAATGELFF. CDR3 nucleotides: TGCGCCAGCAGCCCCGGACTAGCGGCAACCGGGGAGCTGTTTTTT.

The V call is TRBV29-1, the J call TRBJ2-3, with D perhaps TRBD1 or TRBD2 (5 bases each). V gave up 7 bases and J gave up 10 bases, with 18 bases separating them. CDR1 and CDR2 (germline): SQVTM, ANQGSEA. The CDR3 contains 12 residues. The CDR3 loop is CSDRDHADAQYF. In DNA, the CDR3 is TGCAGCGATAGGGACCACGCTGACGCGCAGTATTTT.

Here the CDR3 reads CASSPRQGADEQYF. The CDR3 nucleotides are TGCGCCAGCAGCCCGAGACAGGGGGCGGACGAGCAGTACTTC. The chain combines TRBV5-1 with TRBJ2-7; 10 bases align to TRBD1. This CDR3 region has 14 residues. With V trimmed by 4 bases and J by 5 bases, 6 bases remained unmatched. CDR1 is SGHRS and CDR2 is YFSETQ in the germline V gene. The full variable domain, in which reference TRBV5-1 and TRBJ2-7 provide the parts outside the CDR3, is KAGVTQTPRYLIKTRGQQVTLSCSPISGHRSVSWYQQTPGQGLQFLFEYFSETQRNKGNFPGRFSGRQFSNSRSEMNVSTLELGDSALYLCASSPRQGADEQYFGPGTRLTVT.

In this sample, this clone turned up a few times. The chain recombines TRBV4-1 with TRBJ2-2; a weak D match, TRBD2 (6 bases). CDR1 MGHRA and CDR2 YSYEKL come from the germline V gene. With 5 bases removed from V and 3 bases from J, the gap between germline ends came to 16 bases. This CDR3 comprises 16 residues. CDR3 sequence: CASSIAGSWDTGELFF. In DNA form, the CDR3 reads TGCGCCAGCAGCATTGCGGGGTCCTGGGACACCGGGGAGCTGTTTTTT.

This chain connects TRBV28 to TRBJ2-5; 8 positions agree with TRBD2. The trim removed 6 bases at V and 1 base at J, leaving 7 bases unmatched. Germline CDR1 and CDR2: MDHEN and SYDVKM. CDR3 size: 15 residues. The CDR3 sequence is CASSPGGRLQETQYF. The CDR3 DNA reads as TGTGCCAGCAGCCCAGGCGGGAGGCTCCAAGAGACCCAGTACTTC.

The rearrangement joins TRBV19 to TRBJ1-5; D is undetermined. The length of the CDR3 is 16 residues. Germline CDR1 and CDR2: LNHDA and SQIVND (reference sequence). The germline V and J ends were trimmed by 3 bases and 0 bases, with 12 bases remaining between them. CDR3 nucleotide sequence: TGTGCCAGTAGTATTTTGGTAGGAGTTAGCAATCAGCCCCAGCATTTT. Amino acid sequence: CASSILVGVSNQPQHF.

The chain combines TRBV11-2 with TRBJ2-7; 9 nucleotides align to TRBD2. The CDR3 loop spans 16 amino acids. The V and J ends lost 0 bases and 2 bases, in that order; junction bases with no gene match: 5. Germline CDR1 is SGHAT and CDR2 is FQNNGV. Here the CDR3 DNA reads TGTGCCAGCAGCTTAGACCGACTAGCGGCGGCCTACGAGCAGTACTTC. Protein product: CASSLDRLAAAYEQYF.

The V gene is TRBV29-1, the J gene TRBJ2-3; the D gene is possibly TRBD2 (5 bases). Looked up from germline, CDR1 is SQVTM and CDR2 is ANQGSEA. The CDR3 consists of 14 residues. Trimming took 6 bases from V and 1 from J, leaving 14 bases between them. The CDR3 loop is CSVAIAFGTDTQYF. Written as DNA, the CDR3 is TGCAGCGTCGCCATAGCGTTCGGCACAGATACGCAGTATTTT.

The V and J genes are TRBV7-2 and TRBJ2-2; D not resolved. CDR3 length equals 13 residues. Trimming pared 3 bases from V and 6 bases from J, leaving 8 bases between. Germline assignment: CDR1 SGHTA and CDR2 FQGNSA. CDR3 coding DNA: TGTGCCAGCAGCTTCGATCCATCCGGGGAGCTGTTTTTT. It translates to CASSFDPSGELFF.

CDR3 region: CASSQTGSGNEKLFF. As DNA, the CDR3 is TGTGCCAGCAGCCAGACAGGGTCTGGTAATGAAAAACTGTTTTTT. The rearrangement links TRBV7-9 to TRBJ1-4; 7 nucleotides align to TRBD1. The J segment lost 4 bases and the V segment lost 5 bases, leaving 7 bases of the junction unmatched. This CDR3 is built from 15 residues. Germline V gene sequence: CDR1 SEHNR, CDR2 FQNEAQ (reference sequence). The whole variable domain, remainder taken from reference TRBV7-9 and TRBJ1-4, is DTGVSQNPRHKITKRGQNVTFRCDPISEHNRLYWYRQTLGQGPEFLTYFQNEAQLEKSRLLSDRFSAERPKGSFSTLEIQRTEQGDSAMYLCASSQTGSGNEKLFFGSGTQLSVL.

This CDR3 is CATSTGGTRYYGYTF. CDR3 sequence (DNA): TGTGCCACCAGCACGGGGGGGACACGGTACTATGGCTACACCTTC. The V gene is TRBV15, the J gene TRBJ1-2, with D perhaps matching TRBD1 (6 bases). V lost 4 bases and J 3 bases, leaving 15 bases between the germline ends. This CDR3 spans 15 amino acids. Germline loops: CDR1 LNHNV, CDR2 YYDKDF (reference sequence).

The chain carries TRBV5-4 and TRBJ2-2, with 9 bases matching TRBD2. V lost 1 base, J lost 5 bases, and 9 bases stayed unmatched. The CDR3 contains 17 residues. CDR1 SGHNT and CDR2 YYREEE come from the germline V gene (reference sequence). CDR3 in amino acids: CASSLKAGGVETGELFF. For the CDR3, the DNA is TGTGCCAGCAGCTTGAAAGCGGGAGGTGTTGAAACCGGGGAGCTGTTTTTT.